The clone carrying this TCR beta chain was counted a few times. The data derive from a study of blood T cell repertoires in COVID-19. The wider study: Researchers got acute and convalescent COVID-19 samples from the United States, Italy and Spain. PBMCs, B-cell-depleted T cells, or T cells provided the cDNA or gDNA that made up the material.

Germline CDR1 and CDR2: WNHNN and SYGVQD (reference sequence). V was shortened by 4 bases and J by 6 bases, with 10 bases between the two germline ends. CDR3 length: 13 amino acids. In the original analysis: Reference gene primer amplification in the assay estimated nucleated cell counts. The table came from immunoSEQ multiplex PCR; TCRdb's copy has only in-frame clones and leaves some out. V and J calls and clone size are copied from that table; D and trimming were computed from the DNA. The sample records roughly 99,000 clones, approximately 81% being singletons. The clonotype comes from a woman aged 80 or older with acute or convalescent COVID-19. V gene TRBV10-1 combines with J gene TRBJ2-1, with a possible D match to TRBD2 (5 bases). Sequencing was performed on peripheral blood. The CDR3 region has the DNA TGCGCCAGCAGTGGCCCTAGCACCAATGAGCAGTTCTTC. Translating gives CASSGPSTNEQFF.